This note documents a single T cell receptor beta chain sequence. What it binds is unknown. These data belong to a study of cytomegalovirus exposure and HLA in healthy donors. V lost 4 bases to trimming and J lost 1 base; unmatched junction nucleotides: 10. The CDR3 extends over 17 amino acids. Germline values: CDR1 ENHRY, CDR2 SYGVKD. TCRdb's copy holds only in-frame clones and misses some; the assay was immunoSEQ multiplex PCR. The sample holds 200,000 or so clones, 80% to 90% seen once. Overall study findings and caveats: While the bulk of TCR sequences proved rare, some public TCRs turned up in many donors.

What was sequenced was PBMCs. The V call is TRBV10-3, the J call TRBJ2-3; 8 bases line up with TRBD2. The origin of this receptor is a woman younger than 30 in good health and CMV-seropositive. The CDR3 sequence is CAISAGTRGGGTDTQYF. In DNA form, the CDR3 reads TGTGCCATCAGTGCCGGGACTAGAGGAGGAGGCACAGATACGCAGTATTTT.